A single sample gave rise to the 12 T cell receptor beta chains below, sequenced in a study of cytomegalovirus exposure and HLA in healthy donors. Researchers ran the PCR with 60 Vbeta and 13 Jbeta primers. Sequenced by immunoSEQ multiplex PCR; TCRdb stores in-frame clones only, minus some. The table lists 95,000 to 150,000 clones, under 85% of them singletons. The sample was PBMCs. Every receptor here comes from a human donor in good health.

This clone was picked up a small number of times. The rearrangement uses TRBV9 and TRBJ1-2; D is possibly TRBD1 (6 bases). V was pared by 4 bases and J by 4 bases, with 8 bases between. This CDR3 comprises 12 residues. CDR1 and CDR2 from the germline V gene are SGDLS and YYNGEE. The CDR3 loop is CASSTDSYGYTF. The CDR3 nucleotides are TGTGCCAGCAGCACGGACAGCTATGGCTACACCTTC.

The chain carries TRBV5-6 and TRBJ2-7; 11 nucleotides align to TRBD2. The trim removed 2 bases at V and 2 bases at J, leaving 6 bases unmatched. Germline loops: CDR1 SGHDT, CDR2 YYEEEE. The CDR3 has 16 residues. CDR3: CASSLPGTSGAYEQYF. In DNA, the CDR3 is TGTGCCAGCAGCTTACCCGGGACTAGCGGAGCCTACGAGCAGTACTTC.

This clone came up once. V usage is TRBV9 and J usage is TRBJ1-5, with TRBD1 matching over 7 bases. The junction had 5 bases not matched to a gene; V was cut back by 3 bases and J by 5 bases. CDR1 and CDR2 from the germline V gene are SGDLS and YYNGEE. The length of the CDR3 is 14 residues. The CDR3 is CASSGQGTYQPQHF. CDR3 sequence (DNA): TGTGCCAGCAGCGGACAGGGTACTTATCAGCCCCAGCATTTT.

The chain uses TRBV6-5 and TRBJ2-1; TRBD2 matches at 11 bases. The CDR3 has 15 residues. Trimming took 5 bases from V and 7 from J; bases not matched to a gene: 7. The V gene's germline CDR1 is MNHEY and CDR2 SVGAGI. CDR3 in DNA: TGTGCCAGCAGTGTAACTAGCGGGAGAAATAATGAGCAGTTCTTC. Its translation is CASSVTSGRNNEQFF.

This clone is a singleton in its sample. The V call is TRBV28, the J call TRBJ2-5; 9 bases are shared with TRBD2. The end of the DNA fits TRBJ2-7 better, so the J call may be wrong. CDR1 is MDHEN and CDR2 is SYDVKM in the germline V gene. The CDR3 runs to 19 residues. This CDR3 is CASSGDLRSAGGSSYEQYF. CDR3 bases: TGTGCCAGCAGTGGGGACCTCCGATCAGCGGGGGGAAGCTCCTACGAGCAGTACTTC.

This clone was observed a single time. The chain couples TRBV18 to TRBJ2-3; TRBD1 matches 8 bases. The CDR3 is 14 amino acids. Germline V gene data show CDR1 as KGHSH and CDR2 as LQKENI. V shed 3 bases and J 5 bases; nucleotides not matched to a gene: 4. This CDR3 reads CASSPGQGRDTQYF. CDR3 sequence (DNA): TGTGCCAGCTCACCCGGACAGGGCAGAGATACGCAGTATTTT. Full variable domain (rest looked up from reference TRBV18 and TRBJ2-3): NAGVMQNPRHLVRRRGQEARLRCSPMKGHSHVYWYRQLPEEGLKFMVYLQKENIIDESGMPKERFSAEFPKEGPSILRIQQVVRGDSAAYFCASSPGQGRDTQYFGPGTRLTVL.

The J gene is TRBJ1-4, the V gene TRBV5-4; a weak D match, TRBD1 (5 bases). The CDR3 is 15 amino acids. V gave up 0 bases and J gave up 7 bases, with 13 bases separating them. In germline, CDR1 is SGHNT, CDR2 YYREEE (reference sequence). The CDR3, as DNA: TGTGCCAGCAGCTTGGATGGGTTAAGGGGTGAAAAACTGTTTTTT. Translated, it gives CASSLDGLRGEKLFF.

The gene calls are TRBV28 and TRBJ1-1; D gene unclear. Germline values: CDR1 MDHEN, CDR2 SYDVKM. The CDR3 covers 12 residues. The germline V and J ends were trimmed by 3 bases and 4 bases, with 6 bases remaining between them. CDR3 in amino acids: CASSFRGTEAFF. The DNA for the CDR3 is TGTGCCAGCAGTTTTCGGGGCACTGAAGCTTTCTTT.

With respect to this clone: The junction does not match germline at one end; this may be a read error. The gene calls are TRBV28 and TRBJ1-2; D possibly corresponds to TRBD1 (5 bases). There are 15 residues in the CDR3. The germline gives CDR1 MDHEN, CDR2 SYDVKM. The CDR3 DNA sequence: TGTGCCGGCAGTTTATCCCCCGGGGGGTGGTATGGCTACACCTTC. Protein product: CAGSLSPGGWYGYTF.

The chain combines TRBV5-1 with TRBJ2-4; 8 bases align to TRBD2. V dropped 4 bases and J dropped 6; count of bases not matched to a gene: 9. Germline V lookup: CDR1 SGHRS, CDR2 YFSETQ. CDR3 size: 15 residues. CDR3 in amino acids: CASSPLAGRINIQYF. The CDR3, as DNA: TGCGCCAGCAGCCCCTTAGCGGGGAGAATAAACATTCAGTACTTC.

This sequence joins TRBV7-9 and TRBJ2-7, with D possibly being TRBD1 (5 bases). Germline CDR1 SEHNR, CDR2 FQNEAQ (reference sequence). The CDR3 has 14 residues. V lost 2 bases to trimming and J lost 5 bases, with 13 bases between them. CDR3 bases: TGTGCCAGCAGCTTATCCGCAGGGTTCGACGAGCAGTACTTC. It yields the protein CASSLSAGFDEQYF.

This chain links TRBV19 with TRBJ2-5, with TRBD1 matching 9 bases. Germline-derived CDR1 and CDR2 are LNHDA and SQIVND (reference sequence). V lost 5 bases and J lost 3; bases outside the gene matches: 7. The CDR3 has 15 residues. CDR3 in amino acids: CASSGYRGQEETQYF. CDR3 sequence (DNA): TGTGCCAGTAGTGGATACAGGGGGCAGGAAGAGACCCAGTACTTC.